This T cell receptor beta chain was recorded in a study of T cell responses to AZD1222 COVID-19 vaccine (dated by TCRdb to 2020 to 2023). For the wider study: AZD1222 recipients with second doses at about 4 weeks or about 12 weeks were pooled, because spike-specific TCR depth and breadth did not differ between schedules. Trial participants were enrolled by age into subgroups of 18-55, 56-69 and 70-plus years, and roughly 150, 30 and 60 TCR-sequenced participants, respectively, were included in these subgroups. TCR sequencing covered roughly 230 trial participants: 200 to 220 given two doses of AZD1222 and about 26 given two doses of MenACWY control vaccine.

Overall study results and their limits: Because no samples from the day 14 peak response were available, repertoires could be characterized only after the peak T cell response. After two AZD1222 doses, both the breadth and the depth of spike-specific TCRs were significantly higher than at day 0 and than in MenACWY recipients. Epitopes outside the regions mutated in the B.1.351 and B.1.1.7 variants were reportedly recognized by nearly half of the unique spike-specific TCRs. The vaccine-associated CD4 TCRs covered the entire spike protein, and the dominant responses fell in regions 160-218 and 743-854. Conclusions about previously exposed vaccinees are limited because only five or six AZD1222 recipients were SARS-CoV-2 seropositive at baseline. Participants were mostly white British and included more females than males, and it was suggested by the authors that clonal diversity may have been underestimated. In the small 56-69-year group, the increase in depth fell short of significance, most likely because of low power.

Regarding this clone: Its antigen remains unidentified. Base qualities are missing; no much larger clone stands one base away.

The time point label corresponds to: baseline before first vaccination. Samples from vaccinated people were obtained from the UK trials COV001 and COV002, which included a single-blind randomized controlled phase 2/3 trial of AZD1222 (ChAdOx1 nCoV-19) in healthy adults. For TCRbeta chain sequencing, PBMC samples were collected from trial participants at day 0 and at day 28 after the second dose. CDR1 and CDR2, looked up from the germline V gene, are SGHDT and YYEEEE. Deletion took 3 bases off V and 2 bases off J, with a span of 14 bases between the germline ends. Taken from cysteine to phenylalanine, the CDR3 has 15 residues. Kept here is only the CDR3 DNA, which spans 45 bases and is read in frame from base 1. The CDR3 regions of human TCRbeta chains were analyzed by immunosequencing. The authors processed their data as follows. Repertoire TCRs were checked for matches against a reference library of SARS-CoV-2-specific TCRs that had been generated using the MIRA antigen-specificity platform. Breadth meant the fraction of unique TCRs that were SARS-CoV-2-associated, whereas depth meant the fraction of total T cells that were SARS-CoV-2-associated. Each spike-specific TCR was assigned to its reactive spike region and to a CD4 or CD8 class using the MIRA data. Log10-transformed breadth and depth values were compared by one-way ANOVA with Sidak's multiple comparisons tests. TCRdb provides this immuneACCESS table in a form limited to in-frame rearrangements. Some clones are lacking; in checked studies, under half of them reflect an unresolved V gene, and why the rest are absent is not known. That table supplies the V and J calls and clone size; D and trimming were determined from the DNA. This sample has tens of thousands of clones in its table, and roughly 87% of those were observed once. 2.2% of the sample is held by the ten biggest clonotypes.

The sequence came from an adult in good health. This receptor chain uses TRBV5-6 and TRBJ1-1; 5 matching bases give a weak D call of TRBD1. Sample: peripheral blood, taken on day 0 of AZD1222 vaccination. CDR3 protein: CASSSSPQVNTEAFF. The sequence in DNA is TGTGCCAGCAGCTCGAGCCCACAGGTTAACACTGAAGCTTTCTTT.